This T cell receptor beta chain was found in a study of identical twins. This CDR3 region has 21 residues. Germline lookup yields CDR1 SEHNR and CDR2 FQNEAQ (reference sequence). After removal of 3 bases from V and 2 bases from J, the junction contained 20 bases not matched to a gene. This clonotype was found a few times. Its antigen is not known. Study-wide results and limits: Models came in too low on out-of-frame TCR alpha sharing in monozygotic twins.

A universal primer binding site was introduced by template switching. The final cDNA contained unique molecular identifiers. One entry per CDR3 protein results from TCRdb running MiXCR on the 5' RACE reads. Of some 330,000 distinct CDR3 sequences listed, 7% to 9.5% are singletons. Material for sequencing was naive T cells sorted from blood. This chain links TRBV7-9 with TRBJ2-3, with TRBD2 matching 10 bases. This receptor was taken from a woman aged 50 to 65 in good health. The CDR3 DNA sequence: TGTGCCAGCAGCTTTGGGGCACTAGGAGGAGCGGGAGGGCCTCCCACAGATACGCAGTATTTT. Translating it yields CASSFGALGGAGGPPTDTQYF.